The table lists the clone carrying this T cell receptor (beta chain) with a count of one. CDR1 and CDR2 (germline): MNHNS, SASEGT. CDR3 length equals 13 residues. The ends were cut back, 8 bases at V and 6 bases at J, with 15 bases in the middle. This sample is part of a study of OX40 agonist ivuxolimab in advanced cancers. Turning to the study itself: At 0.01 to 10 mg/kg, ivuxolimab was administered intravenously to patients every 2 weeks. Dose-escalation patients suffered from hepatocellular carcinoma, melanoma, renal cell or head and neck cancer. A male proportion of more than 75% was recorded, with mean age about 60 years and range about 23 to 90. Three dose-escalation patients had partial responses: one with hepatocellular carcinoma and two with cutaneous melanoma.

Data came from immunoSEQ multiplex PCR; TCRdb stores just in-frame clones and leaves some out. The sample carries roughly 56,000 clones, approximately 86% recorded once. This sequence originates from an adult with an advanced solid tumor such as melanoma, head and neck, liver or kidney cancer. The chain joins TRBV6-1 to TRBJ2-3, with unresolved D. The sample was CD4+ or CD8+ T cells sorted from blood, taken in a trial of the OX40 agonist ivuxolimab. CDR3 loop: CASLSVTTDTQYF. Written as DNA, the CDR3 is TGTGCCAGCTTAAGTGTTACCACCGATACGCAGTATTTT.